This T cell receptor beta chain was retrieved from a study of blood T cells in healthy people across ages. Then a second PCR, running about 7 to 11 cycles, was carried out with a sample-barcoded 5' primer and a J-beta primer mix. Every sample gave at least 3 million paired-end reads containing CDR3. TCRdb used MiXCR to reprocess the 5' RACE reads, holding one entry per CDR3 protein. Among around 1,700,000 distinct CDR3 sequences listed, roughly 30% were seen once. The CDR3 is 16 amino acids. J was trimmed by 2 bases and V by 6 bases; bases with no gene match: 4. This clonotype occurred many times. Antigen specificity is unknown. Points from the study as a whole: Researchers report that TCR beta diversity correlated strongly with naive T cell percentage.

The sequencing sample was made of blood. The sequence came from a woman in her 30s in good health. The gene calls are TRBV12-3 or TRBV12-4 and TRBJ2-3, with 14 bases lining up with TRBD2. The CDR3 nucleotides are TGTGCCAGCAGCTTGGGACTAGCGGGGGACACAGATACGCAGTATTTT. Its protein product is CASSLGLAGDTDTQYF.